This T cell receptor beta chain was sequenced for a study of breast tumors, draining lymph nodes, adjacent tissues. Study findings and constraints: Compared with basal-like, luminal-like tumors shared significantly more repertoire with nontumor tissue.

The J segment lost 3 bases and the V segment lost 4 bases, leaving 8 bases of the junction unmatched. The CDR3 spans 16 residues. CDR1 and CDR2 (germline): SGHDT, YYEEEE. Axillary draining lymph nodes of breast cancer patients supplied the node samples. TCRdb ran MiXCR on the multiplex PCR reads and lists one entry per CDR3 protein. The sample carries under 300,000 distinct CDR3 sequences, under 40% recorded once. Ten or more counts support this clonotype. Its antigen is not known. The rearrangement links TRBV5-6 to TRBJ2-2, with TRBD2 identical over 8 bases. Input material: axillary lymph node tissue. The receptor was isolated from a female donor with breast cancer. Some clones in this sample may be carry-over from other donors' samples. The CDR3 bases are TGTGCCAGCAGCCCCGAGACTAGCGCACACACCGGGGAGCTGTTTTTT. As protein: CASSPETSAHTGELFF.